This TCR beta chain was observed in a study of cytomegalovirus exposure and HLA in healthy donors. Study-wide results and limits: Among donors in an Asian-associated ancestry cluster, a later analysis reportedly found fewer N-insertions than the approximately 700-donor mean. A few CMV-associated chains were confirmed in vitro to be specific for CMV antigens.

Germline loops: CDR1 SGHVS, CDR2 FQNEAQ. The CDR3 consists of 13 residues. The V and J ends lost 0 bases and 3 bases respectively, with 5 bases between them. The PCR used 60 Vbeta and 13 Jbeta primers. Sequencing was performed with immunoSEQ multiplex PCR; in TCRdb, only in-frame clones are kept and a portion is missing. The data show approximately 110,000 clones, around three quarters seen once. A word on this clone: Antigen specificity is unknown.

The source material was PBMCs. This clonotype was sampled from a human donor in good health. The J gene is TRBJ1-2, the V gene TRBV7-8; D gene ambiguous. The CDR3 loop is CASSLAPDYGYTF. CDR3 DNA sequence: TGTGCCAGCAGCTTAGCCCCAGACTATGGCTACACCTTC.